The next 11 T cell receptor beta chains were all read from a single sample in a study of blood T cells in healthy people across ages. Alongside a J-beta primer mix, a sample-barcoded 5' primer served in a second PCR lasting 7 to 11 cycles. TCRdb itself ran the 5' RACE reads through MiXCR, one entry per CDR3 protein. The sample lists about 1.1 million distinct CDR3 sequences, roughly two fifths occurring once. The sequenced material came from blood. The receptors derive from a man aged 18 to 29 in good health.

Only a few counts were recorded for this clonotype. J is TRBJ2-1 and V is TRBV6-5, with no clear D. V was clipped by 2 bases and J by 5 bases, with 10 bases between them. The CDR3 is made up of 14 amino acids. Per the germline V gene, CDR1 is MNHEY and CDR2 is SVGAGI. CDR3 in DNA: TGTGCCAGCAGTTACGGTGCGGTTAACAATGAGCAGTTCTTC. It specifies CASSYGAVNNEQFF.

In its sample, this clonotype was seen a few times. The chain has TRBV10-3 and TRBJ1-5, with D perhaps matching TRBD1 (6 bases). CDR1 is ENHRY and CDR2 is SYGVKD in the germline V gene. V was pared by 0 bases and J by 5 bases, with 11 bases between. The CDR3 is 15 residues long. CDR3 DNA: TGTGCCATCAGTGAGTCGAGGGGGGCCCATCAGCCCCAGCATTTT. Protein sequence: CAISESRGAHQPQHF.

The V gene is TRBV10-3, the J gene TRBJ2-2; possibly TRBD1 for D (6 bases). V lost 10 bases to trimming and J lost 3 bases, with 9 bases between them. The CDR3 contains 12 residues. CDR1 and CDR2 from the germline V gene are ENHRY and SYGVKD. CDR3 protein: CATKGDTGELFF. CDR3 in DNA: TGTGCCACAAAGGGGGACACCGGGGAGCTGTTTTTT.

The V gene is TRBV7-9, the J gene TRBJ2-5; 9 bases align to TRBD2. The DNA end lines up better with TRBJ2-1; the J call may be wrong. From germline, CDR1 is SEHNR and CDR2 FQNEAQ (reference sequence). The CDR3 totals 15 residues. CDR3 DNA sequence: TGTGCCAGCAGCTTAGTGACTAGCGGACGAGAGACCCAGTTCTTC. This encodes CASSLVTSGRETQFF.

This clonotype was seen more than once but under ten times. DNA of the CDR3: TGTGCCAGCAGCTTTAGGCATTCCACCGGGGAGCTGTTTTTT. Its protein is CASSFRHSTGELFF. The V gene is TRBV13, the J gene TRBJ2-2, with D unresolved. Germline-derived CDR1 and CDR2 are PRHDT and FYEKMQ (reference sequence). This CDR3 contains 14 residues. Trimming removed 3 bases from V and 4 bases from J, with 9 bases in between.

The chain couples TRBV6-2 or TRBV6-3 to TRBJ2-1; 13 bases fit TRBD2. The CDR3 is made up of 18 amino acids. The ends lost 2 bases at V and 8 bases at J; junction bases unmatched: 12. Germline V gene lookup returns CDR1 MNHEY and CDR2 SVGEGT. This CDR3 is CASSYQEGLAGLGDEQFF. CDR3 DNA sequence: TGTGCCAGCAGTTACCAAGAGGGACTAGCGGGGCTGGGGGATGAGCAGTTCTTC.

The chain is built from TRBV15 and TRBJ2-2; TRBD1 agrees at 7 bases. The junction had 6 bases not matched to a gene; V was cut back by 11 bases and J by 0 bases. The V gene's germline CDR1 is LNHNV and CDR2 YYDKDF (reference sequence). This CDR3 comprises 14 residues. Here the CDR3 DNA reads TGTGCCGCAGGGGGAAAAACGAACACCGGGGAGCTGTTTTTT. Protein sequence: CAAGGKTNTGELFF. Looking up the rest from reference TRBV15 and TRBJ2-2 gives the full variable domain: DAMVIQNPRYQVTQFGKPVTLSCSQTLNHNVMYWYQQKSSQAPKLLFHYYDKDFNNEADTPDNFQSRRPNTSFCFLDIRSPGLGDTAMYLCAAGGKTNTGELFFGEGSRLTVL.

The table lists this clonotype with many counts. V is TRBV20-1 and J is TRBJ2-5, with 11 positions matching TRBD1. This CDR3 has 17 residues. Germline V gene lookup returns CDR1 DFQATT and CDR2 SNEGSKA (reference sequence). V was pared by 0 bases and J by 3 bases, with 9 bases of the junction left unmatched. This chain's CDR3 is CSARDQDRGRIEETQYF. The CDR3 DNA reads TGCAGTGCTAGAGACCAGGACAGGGGGCGAATAGAAGAGACCCAGTACTTC.

The genes are TRBV20-1 and TRBJ1-4; no clear D. Germline CDR1 reads DFQATT; CDR2 reads SNEGSKA (reference sequence). There are 13 residues in the CDR3. The CDR3 DNA sequence: TGCAGCCTCTGCAGCTCCCCTAATGAAAAACTGTTTTTT. Its translation: CSLCSSPNEKLFF.

The V gene is TRBV12-3 or TRBV12-4, the J gene TRBJ2-5; 10 nucleotides align to TRBD2. The assigned J gene may be wrong: the sequence end matches TRBJ2-7 better. The CDR3 spans 16 residues. The CDR3 DNA reads as TGTGCCAGCAGTTTTACTAGCGGGACGGGCCCCTACGAGCAGTACTTC. Translating gives CASSFTSGTGPYEQYF.

This clonotype came up a few times. The chain has TRBV6-1 and TRBJ1-4, with D perhaps matching TRBD1 (5 bases). Per germline, CDR1 MNHNS and CDR2 SASEGT. The length of the CDR3 is 14 residues. Trimming shortened V by 8 bases and J by 7 bases, and 17 bases separated the two germline ends. The CDR3 bases are TGTGCCAGCTCGGCGATCGGGGCCGGTGAAAAACTGTTTTTT. This sequence encodes CASSAIGAGEKLFF.